The source of this TCR beta chain is a study of blood T cell repertoires in COVID-19. Study-wide background: T cells, B-cell-depleted T cells, or PBMCs supplied cDNA or gDNA.

Ages ranged from about 18 to 89 years, with residence in around 24 US areas. Assignments of participants to cohorts depended upon their own reported clinical history. Repertoires were generated with immunoSEQ multiplex PCR, while TCRdb's copy carries only in-frame clones and drops some. The table has about 220,000 clones, about 80% seen once. V dropped 5 bases and J dropped 7; count of bases not matched to a gene: 19. The CDR3 consists of 19 residues. Germline V gives CDR1 SGHTA, CDR2 FQGNSA. The specimen sequenced was PBMCs or T cells enriched from blood (not recorded which). V and J are TRBV7-2 and TRBJ2-3; TRBD2 matches at 12 bases. The clonotype was recovered from a woman in her fifties or sixties who had been exposed to COVID-19. The DNA of the CDR3 is TGTGCCAGCAGCCCTCGTAGTAGGGCGACTAGCGGGGGCCGAAATACGCAGTATTTT. It codes for CASSPRSRATSGGRNTQYF.